This T cell receptor (beta chain) was recovered during a study of cytomegalovirus exposure and HLA in healthy donors. Findings and limits, study-wide: Among CMV-associated TCR beta chains, most appeared HLA-restricted in a later analysis.

Concerning this clone: Its antigen is still unknown.

The CDR3 consists of 14 residues. Germline V gene lookup returns CDR1 SGDLS and CDR2 YYNGEE. Deletions cut 4 bases from V and 1 base from J, with 12 bases between. 13 Jbeta primers and 60 Vbeta primers were used for the PCR. Data came from immunoSEQ multiplex PCR; TCRdb stores just in-frame clones and leaves some out. This table holds about 96,000 clones, 60% to 75% found once. The sequenced sample was PBMCs. This chain connects TRBV9 to TRBJ2-7; maybe TRBD2 (7 bases). The receptor was isolated from a man in his 60s in good health and CMV-seronegative. The CDR3 DNA sequence: TGTGCCAGCAGCCAGGGGAGGGTTTCCTACGAGCAGTACTTC. Translated: CASSQGRVSYEQYF.